Listed below are T cell receptor beta chains from one sample, sequenced in a study of Ad26.COV2.S vaccination and SARS-CoV-2 variants. Clones were sequenced by immunoSEQ multiplex PCR, and TCRdb holds only the in-frame ones, with some missing. The table records around 300,000 clones, roughly 91% of them present only once. Specimen: peripheral blood, collected in a trial of Ad26.COV2.S vaccine versus placebo. The receptors originated from a person aged 18-60 years who received the Ad26.COV2.S COVID-19 vaccine or a placebo. CDR3s include the opening cysteine and the closing phenylalanine or tryptophan. Each record gives: V gene, J gene, D gene, clone size, CDR3 DNA, CDR3 protein. A D gene is named only where the DNA matches it firmly. Not every row has a clone size; where given, it reads once, few, many or a size class.

>TRBV3-1/TRBV3-2|TRBJ2-5|-|-
TGTGCCAGCAGCCATAGTATTTCAGAGACCCAGTACTTC
CASSHSISETQYF
>TRBV5-1|TRBJ2-3|-|-
TGCGCCAGCAGTCCGGGAGACACAGATACGCAGTATTTT
CASSPGDTDTQYF
>TRBV9|TRBJ2-2|-|-
TGTGCCAGCAGCCTGGGGCTGAGGATTGAGGAGCTGTTTTTT
CASSLGLRIEELFF
>TRBV19|TRBJ2-5|-|-
TGTGCCAGTAGTATATCAGTTGTGGAGACCCAGTACTTC
CASSISVVETQYF
>TRBV18|TRBJ1-4|-|-
TGTGCCAGCTCACTTGTGGGGCCCACTAATGAAAAACTGTTTTTT
CASSLVGPTNEKLFF
>TRBV19|TRBJ1-6|TRBD1|-
TGTGCCAGTAGTATGGGGACAGGTTCACCCCTCCACTTT
CASSMGTGSPLHF
>TRBV3-1/TRBV3-2|TRBJ2-5|TRBD2|-
TGTGCCAGCAGCCAAGTTCTAGCGGAGCAAGAGACCCAGTACTTC
CASSQVLAEQETQYF
>TRBV30|TRBJ1-6|-|-
TGTGCCTGGAGTTCTCGTGACTGGAGCTCCTATAATTCACCCCTCCACTTT
CAWSSRDWSSYNSPLHF
>TRBV6-2/TRBV6-3|TRBJ2-3|-|-
TGTGCCAGCAGTTTGAGGCTAGTAGGCACAGATACGCAGTATTTT
CASSLRLVGTDTQYF
>TRBV5-6|TRBJ2-5|TRBD2|few
TGTGCCAGCAGCTTGGTTCTTAGCGGGAGAGAGACCCAGTACTTC
CASSLVLSGRETQYF
>TRBV7-8|TRBJ2-7|-|-
TGTGCCAGCAGCTCCCTTGTGTCCTACGAGCAGTACTTC
CASSSLVSYEQYF
>TRBV25-1|TRBJ1-1|TRBD1|once
TGTGCCAGCCTTATGACAGGGGGGAGCACTGAAGCTTTCTTT
CASLMTGGSTEAFF
>TRBV19|TRBJ2-1|TRBD2|-
TGTGCCAGTAGTATGGGAGGGATCCATGAGCAGTTCTTC
CASSMGGIHEQFF
>TRBV5-1|TRBJ1-3|-|few
TGCGCCAGCAGCCAAGGGACCGACGGAAACACCATATATTTT
CASSQGTDGNTIYF
>TRBV19|TRBJ1-1|-|-
TGTGCCAGTAGTATTTTATACGGGCAACTCACTGAAGCTTTCTTT
CASSILYGQLTEAFF
>TRBV5-1|TRBJ2-1|TRBD2|once
TGCGCCAGCAGCTCGGGGGGAGCCAGCTCCTACAATGAGCAGTTCTTC
CASSSGGASSYNEQFF
>TRBV7-9|TRBJ1-2|TRBD1|-
TGTGCCAGCAGCCCCTTGGCAGGGGGCGATGGCTACACCTTC
CASSPLAGGDGYTF
>TRBV2|TRBJ1-5|TRBD1|-
TGTGCCAGCAGAGGGGACAGCCAATATCAGCCCCAGCATTTT
CASRGDSQYQPQHF
>TRBV28|TRBJ2-1|-|-
TGTGCCAGCAGTCCCCCCGCCGGGTCCTCCTACAATGAGCAGTTCTTC
CASSPPAGSSYNEQFF
>TRBV10-3|TRBJ2-7|-|-
TGTGCCATTAGCTCGGGAACCACCTACGAGCAGTACTTC
CAISSGTTYEQYF
>TRBV5-6|TRBJ2-5|-|-
TGTGCCAGCAGCCGACTAGACCAAGAGACCCAGTACTTC
CASSRLDQETQYF
>TRBV10-3|TRBJ1-4|-|-
TGTGCCATCAGTGATAGACCCCCCGGGGCAACTAATGAAAAACTGTTTTTT
CAISDRPPGATNEKLFF